A single sample is the source of the 31 T cell receptor beta chains below, sequenced in a study of OX40 agonist ivuxolimab in advanced cancers. Here immunoSEQ multiplex PCR was the method, and the copy in TCRdb shows in-frame clones only, minus some. The sample shows tens of thousands of clones, about four fifths of them seen only once. This specimen consisted of CD4+ or CD8+ T cells sorted from blood, obtained in a trial of the OX40 agonist ivuxolimab. These receptors were collected from an adult with an advanced solid tumor such as melanoma, head and neck, liver or kidney cancer.

The V and J genes are TRBV4-3 and TRBJ2-5; 8 bases line up with TRBD2. The CDR3 consists of 17 residues. V shed 3 bases and J 2 bases; nucleotides not matched to a gene: 11. Germline CDR1 and CDR2: LGHNA and YSLEER. CDR3 bases: TGCGCCAGCAGCCAGTCCTTGGCTGAGCGGGGGCAAGAGACCCAGTACTTC. This encodes CASSQSLAERGQETQYF.

The genes are TRBV7-2 and TRBJ2-1; D is unclear. The CDR3 has 15 amino acids. Germline V gene sequence: CDR1 SGHTA, CDR2 FQGNSA. V was shortened by 10 bases and J by 4 bases, with 20 bases between the two germline ends. The chain's CDR3 is CATMGVETSYNEQFF. In DNA, the CDR3 is TGTGCCACCATGGGCGTAGAGACTTCATACAATGAGCAGTTCTTC.

In its sample, this clone ranks as medium-sized (0.01 to 0.1%). V gene TRBV19 combines with J gene TRBJ2-7; 8 bases are a match to TRBD1. The CDR3 spans 13 residues. From germline, CDR1 is LNHDA and CDR2 SQIVND (reference sequence). V shed 5 bases, J shed 5 bases, and the junction held 5 bases outside the gene matches. DNA of the CDR3: TGTGCCAGTAGTTCGACAGGGGCCAACGAGCAGTACTTC. Amino acid sequence: CASSSTGANEQYF.

This sequence joins TRBV7-8 and TRBJ1-2; 7 bases match TRBD1. The germline V gene encodes CDR1 SGHVS and CDR2 FQNEAQ. After removal of 1 base from V and 4 bases from J, the junction contained 3 bases not matched to a gene. This CDR3 spans 14 amino acids. CDR3 region: CASSLDWTGYGYTF. The CDR3 coding sequence is TGTGCCAGCAGCTTAGATTGGACAGGCTATGGCTACACCTTC. Using reference TRBV7-8 and TRBJ1-2 for the parts outside the CDR3, the full variable domain is GAGVSQSPRYKVAKRGQDVALRCDPISGHVSLFWYQQALGQGPEFLTYFQNEAQLDKSGLPSDRFFAERPEGSVSTLKIQRTQQEDSAVYLCASSLDWTGYGYTFGSGTRLTVV.

The chain combines TRBV6-5 with TRBJ2-2, with no clear D. V was shortened by 4 bases and J by 3 bases, with 6 bases between the two germline ends. This CDR3 is built from 13 residues. Germline assignment: CDR1 MNHEY and CDR2 SVGAGI. This CDR3 reads CASSLRYTGELFF. Here the CDR3 DNA reads TGTGCCAGCAGTTTACGGTACACCGGGGAGCTGTTTTTT.

The V call is TRBV7-7, the J call TRBJ1-1; the D gene is possibly TRBD1 (6 bases). Trimming pared 5 bases from V and 0 bases from J, leaving 16 bases between. The CDR3 is 16 amino acids. Germline-derived CDR1 and CDR2 are SSHAT and FNYEAQ (reference sequence). The DNA of the CDR3 is TGTGCCAGCAGCCCTTGTTCCGGGACACTGAACACTGAAGCTTTCTTT. It translates to CASSPCSGTLNTEAFF.

This clone was counted a single time. V usage is TRBV28 and J usage is TRBJ2-7; 10 positions match TRBD1. Trimming cost V 5 bases and J 3 bases; bases outside gene matches: 10. This CDR3 spans 16 amino acids. Germline lookup yields CDR1 MDHEN and CDR2 SYDVKM. CDR3: CASSPHGTGDHYEQYF. The CDR3 nucleotides read TGTGCCAGCAGTCCACACGGGACAGGGGACCACTACGAGCAGTACTTC.

The rearrangement joins TRBV27 to TRBJ2-1; TRBD2 is a possible D gene (7 bases). This CDR3 is 14 amino acids long. CDR1 is MNHEY, CDR2 SMNVEV, per germline (reference sequence). Trimming pared 7 bases from V and 9 bases from J, leaving 19 bases between. Here the CDR3 reads CASKWGGQPAEQFF. CDR3 nucleotides: TGTGCCAGCAAGTGGGGGGGCCAGCCGGCTGAGCAGTTCTTC.

This clone was picked up one time. The J gene is TRBJ2-2, the V gene TRBV9; D remains unclear. CDR3 length: 13 amino acids. Per germline, CDR1 SGDLS and CDR2 YYNGEE. V was trimmed by 4 bases and J by 1 base, leaving 5 bases between them. This CDR3 reads CASSRWNTGELFF. Here the CDR3 DNA reads TGTGCCAGCAGCCGATGGAACACCGGGGAGCTGTTTTTT.

The chain has TRBV9 and TRBJ2-5, with D possibly being TRBD2 (5 bases). Deletions cut 5 bases from V and 1 base from J, with 15 bases between. This CDR3 contains 15 residues. Germline V CDR1 and CDR2: SGDLS, YYNGEE. As DNA, the CDR3 is TGTGCCAGCAGTAGGGAAGCGGTACTCCAAGAGACCCAGTACTTC. Its protein is CASSREAVLQETQYF.

V and J are TRBV6-5 and TRBJ1-1; 7 bases agree with TRBD1. The junction had 7 bases not matched to a gene; V was cut back by 6 bases and J by 0 bases. Per germline, CDR1 MNHEY and CDR2 SVGAGI. This CDR3 contains 15 residues. The chain's CDR3 is CASSLYRGMNTEAFF. The CDR3 DNA sequence: TGTGCCAGCAGCCTCTACAGGGGAATGAACACTGAAGCTTTCTTT.

The chain links TRBV4-2 to TRBJ2-5; D remains unclear. Gene TRBJ2-7 matches the end of the DNA better, so the J call may be wrong. This CDR3 is 14 amino acids long. The germline CDR1 and CDR2 sequences are LGHNA and YNFKEQ. CDR3 nucleotides: TGTGCCAGCAGCCCGGAAGAAAGCTCCTACGAGCAGTACTTC. Protein product: CASSPEESSYEQYF.

The chain combines TRBV6-4 with TRBJ1-1; D uncertain. CDR1 MRHNA and CDR2 SNTAGT come from the germline V gene. The CDR3 sequence is 14 residues long. Trimming left V 6 bases short and J 3 bases short, with 14 bases between. CDR3 nucleotide sequence: TGTGCCAGCAGCCCGGTGGTGATGGACACTGAAGCTTTCTTT. Translation gives CASSPVVMDTEAFF.

Here the CDR3 reads CASSPMSGEQFF. CDR3 in DNA: TGTGCCAGCAGCCCGATGAGCGGTGAGCAGTTCTTC. The gene calls are TRBV7-3 and TRBJ2-1, with D tentatively TRBD2 (5 bases). Trimming left V 5 bases short and J 9 bases short, with 11 bases between. The germline V gene encodes CDR1 SGHTA and CDR2 FQGTGA. The CDR3 runs to 12 residues.

The gene calls are TRBV7-9 and TRBJ1-5; 8 nucleotides align to TRBD1. This CDR3 is built from 14 residues. CDR1 SEHNR and CDR2 FQNEAQ come from the germline V gene (reference sequence). V dropped 6 bases and J dropped 7; count of bases not matched to a gene: 8. In DNA form, the CDR3 reads TGTGCCAGCAGGGGGCAGGGGGCTAAGCAGCCCCAGCATTTT. This translates into CASRGQGAKQPQHF.

The chain uses TRBV9 and TRBJ2-1, with TRBD2 identical over 10 bases. From germline, CDR1 is SGDLS and CDR2 YYNGEE. Trimming at V came to 0 bases and at J to 8 bases, leaving 8 bases not matched to a gene. CDR3 length: 16 residues. The CDR3 bases are TGTGCCAGCAGCGTAGATCTAATAGCGGGGGGCGATGAGCAGTTCTTC. Translation: CASSVDLIAGGDEQFF.

The J gene is TRBJ2-1, the V gene TRBV11-3, with 8 bases lining up with TRBD1. V gave up 5 bases and J gave up 7 bases; unmatched junction bases: 19. The CDR3 runs 18 residues. The germline V gene encodes CDR1 SGHNT and CDR2 YENEEA. This CDR3 is CASSPPTLGQGMGNEQFF. The CDR3 DNA reads TGTGCCAGCAGCCCCCCAACCCTCGGACAGGGTATGGGAAATGAGCAGTTCTTC.

This clone turned up a few times. The J gene is TRBJ1-2, the V gene TRBV4-1, with 7 bases matching TRBD1. Germline V gives CDR1 MGHRA, CDR2 YSYEKL. V trimming: 5 bases; J trimming: 3 bases; junction bases outside the gene matches: 3. The CDR3 totals 13 residues. The CDR3 loop reads CASSGQGDYGYTF. The CDR3 region has the DNA TGCGCCAGCAGCGGTCAGGGGGACTATGGCTACACCTTC.

About this clone itself: In the same sample, other DNA sequences code for this CDR3. The gene calls are TRBV28 and TRBJ2-7; D perhaps matches TRBD1 (5 bases). The CDR3 consists of 13 residues. Germline V gene lookup returns CDR1 MDHEN and CDR2 SYDVKM. V was trimmed by 3 bases and J by 2 bases, leaving 8 bases between them. The DNA for the CDR3 is TGTGCCAGCAGTTTCTGGGGCCCCTACGAGCAGTACTTC. This gives the protein CASSFWGPYEQYF.

V is TRBV10-3 and J is TRBJ1-3; TRBD1 is a possible D gene (6 bases). Trimming left V 10 bases short and J 0 bases short, with 16 bases between. The CDR3 is 15 residues long. Germline V CDR1 and CDR2: ENHRY, SYGVKD. CDR3 nucleotides: TGTGCCACCGAGGGGGGCACCTACTCTGGAAACACCATATATTTT. Amino acid sequence: CATEGGTYSGNTIYF.

The chain uses TRBV15 and TRBJ1-2; TRBD1 matches at 8 bases. CDR3 length equals 14 residues. Germline trimming cut 1 base from V and 8 bases from J; bases unmatched to any gene: 6. Germline CDR1 is LNHNV and CDR2 is YYDKDF (reference sequence). The CDR3 bases are TGTGCCACCAGCAGAGGGACAGGGAGATTGGGCTACACCTTC. It specifies CATSRGTGRLGYTF.

This clone occurred a few times. The CDR3 protein is CASSQGQGRAFF. In DNA, the CDR3 is TGTGCCAGCAGCCAAGGACAGGGGAGGGCTTTCTTT. V is TRBV7-9 and J is TRBJ1-1; 9 bases are a match to TRBD1. From germline, CDR1 is SEHNR and CDR2 FQNEAQ (reference sequence). The CDR3 is 12 residues long. Trimming at V came to 5 bases and at J to 11 bases, leaving 6 bases not matched to a gene.

The chain has TRBV27 and TRBJ2-1, with D maybe TRBD2 (6 bases). The CDR3 is 20 amino acids. Germline CDR1 MNHEY, CDR2 SMNVEV (reference sequence). V was shortened by 2 bases and J by 4 bases, with 27 bases between the two germline ends. The CDR3 DNA is TGTGCCAGCAGTTTAGGGCTAGTGGGGGGTGAAGTGATGGATTACAATGAGCAGTTCTTC. This encodes CASSLGLVGGEVMDYNEQFF.

The genes are TRBV6-1 and TRBJ2-7; D might be TRBD1 (5 bases). Germline V lookup: CDR1 MNHNS, CDR2 SASEGT. V lost 2 bases, J lost 4 bases, and 15 bases lay in between. This CDR3 has 15 residues. CDR3 protein: CASSEFPQGAYEQYF. The CDR3 coding sequence is TGTGCCAGCAGTGAATTCCCCCAGGGCGCTTACGAGCAGTACTTC.

This clone came up once. J is TRBJ1-1 and V is TRBV7-6; the D is unclear. This CDR3 comprises 13 residues. V shed 10 bases and J shed 7 bases, with 19 bases lying between them. The V gene's germline CDR1 is SGHVS and CDR2 FNYEAQ. CDR3 protein: CATRSPGEVEAFF. CDR3 nucleotide sequence: TGTGCCACCCGTTCCCCCGGGGAGGTTGAAGCTTTCTTT.

The CDR3 protein is CASRRGQGPNYGYTF. The DNA of the CDR3 is TGTGCCAGCAGAAGAGGACAGGGCCCTAACTATGGCTACACCTTC. The chain recombines TRBV6-5 with TRBJ1-2; TRBD1 matches 8 bases. Looked up from germline, CDR1 is MNHEY and CDR2 is SVGAGI. V lost 6 bases to trimming and J lost 0 bases; unmatched junction nucleotides: 6. There are 15 residues in the CDR3.

The J gene is TRBJ2-3, the V gene TRBV27; no clear D gene. Germline loops: CDR1 MNHEY, CDR2 SMNVEV (reference sequence). The CDR3 is 14 residues long. V was shortened by 3 bases and J by 2 bases, with 9 bases between the two germline ends. CDR3 protein: CASSFGPATDTQYF. CDR3 coding DNA: TGTGCCAGCAGTTTCGGCCCGGCCACAGATACGCAGTATTTT.

This clone was observed a handful of times. The V call is TRBV6-4, the J call TRBJ1-2, with D maybe TRBD1 (5 bases). CDR3 size: 13 residues. V was clipped by 5 bases and J by 6 bases, with 13 bases between them. The germline CDR1 and CDR2 sequences are MRHNA and SNTAGT. The DNA for the CDR3 is TGTGCCAGCAGTTACTTAGGGGTCGATGGCTACACCTTC. As protein: CASSYLGVDGYTF.

The CDR3 bases are TGTGCCAGCGGCCTTTCCCGGGAAGTGGAGGACGAGCAGTACTTC. Protein product: CASGLSREVEDEQYF. The chain is built from TRBV27 and TRBJ2-7; perhaps TRBD2 as D (5 bases). V was clipped by 8 bases and J by 5 bases, with 22 bases between them. The CDR3 runs to 15 residues. The germline CDR1 and CDR2 sequences are MNHEY and SMNVEV (reference sequence).

This clone showed up just once. This chain links TRBV9 with TRBJ2-7; 9 bases are a match to TRBD2. The ends lost 3 bases at V and 4 bases at J; junction bases unmatched: 8. Germline CDR1 is SGDLS and CDR2 is YYNGEE. The CDR3 runs to 15 residues. CDR3 DNA: TGTGCCAGCAGCGGAGGGCTAGCGGGGACATACGAGCAGTACTTC. Its protein is CASSGGLAGTYEQYF.

V is TRBV5-6 and J is TRBJ1-1, with TRBD1 as a possible D gene (6 bases). The CDR3 consists of 14 residues. The germline V gene has CDR1 SGHDT and CDR2 YYEEEE. The V gene lost 1 base and the J gene lost 5 bases, with 12 bases spanning the gap. The CDR3 nucleotides read TGTGCCAGCAGCTTGTTCGGGGGCGGGACTGAAGCTTTCTTT. It encodes CASSLFGGGTEAFF.